Shown below are 20 T cell receptor beta chains from a single sample sequenced in a study of cytomegalovirus exposure and HLA in healthy donors. It was with 60 Vbeta and 13 Jbeta primers that the PCR ran. Measured with immunoSEQ multiplex PCR; TCRdb has only the in-frame clones, and not every one. Of around 99,000 clones listed, roughly 80% are singletons. Material: PBMCs. Every receptor here comes from a man aged 25-40 years in good health and CMV-seronegative.

This chain uses TRBV6-5 with TRBJ1-1, with 8 bases that match TRBD1. Germline lookup yields CDR1 MNHEY and CDR2 SVGAGI. Trimming cost V 4 bases and J 6 bases; bases outside gene matches: 4. This CDR3 has 13 residues. The CDR3 DNA sequence: TGTGCCAGCAGTTTGACAGGGGACCCTGAAGCTTTCTTT. It encodes CASSLTGDPEAFF.

This clone was seen once. V gene TRBV7-9 combines with J gene TRBJ2-7; perhaps TRBD2 as D (5 bases). V gave up 10 bases and J gave up 0 bases, with 13 bases separating them. Per the germline V gene, CDR1 is SEHNR and CDR2 is FQNEAQ (reference sequence). CDR3 length: 13 residues. The DNA of the CDR3 is TGTGCCACCTCAGCGGCGAGCTCCTACGAGCAGTACTTC. The encoded protein is CATSAASSYEQYF.

This clone has just one count. This chain connects TRBV7-6 to TRBJ2-7, with 9 bases fitting TRBD1. Losses at the gene ends were 4 bases for V and 1 base for J; bases not matched to a gene: 5. The CDR3 has 15 amino acids. Germline CDR1 is SGHVS and CDR2 is FNYEAQ. CDR3 nucleotides: TGTGCCAGCAGCTCACAGGGGGCCCCTTCCTACGAGCAGTACTTC. This sequence encodes CASSSQGAPSYEQYF.

The rearrangement links TRBV11-2 to TRBJ1-1; 8 nucleotides line up with TRBD1. The germline CDR1 and CDR2 sequences are SGHAT and FQNNGV. The V gene end was trimmed by 4 bases and the J gene end by 10 bases; junction bases not matched to a gene: 8. This CDR3 has 13 residues. The CDR3 nucleotides read TGTGCCAGCAGCTCAATAGACAGGGGCAGAGCTTTCTTT. Encoded protein: CASSSIDRGRAFF.

The gene calls are TRBV14 and TRBJ1-2; TRBD1 matches 8 bases. CDR1 is SGHDN and CDR2 is FVKESK in the germline V gene. Trimming removed 5 bases from V and 8 bases from J; junction bases left unmatched: 10. This CDR3 region has 14 residues. This chain's CDR3 is CASSNSGGARGYTF. The CDR3 DNA reads as TGTGCCAGCAGCAACTCAGGGGGCGCCAGGGGCTACACCTTC.

The chain employs TRBV6-5 and TRBJ2-2; 9 nucleotides line up with TRBD1. V shed 6 bases, J shed 5 bases, and the junction held 7 bases outside the gene matches. This CDR3 is 15 amino acids long. CDR1 is MNHEY and CDR2 is SVGAGI in the germline V gene. The DNA for the CDR3 is TGTGCCAGCAGGACGGACAGGGGCAAAACCGGGGAGCTGTTTTTT. Its protein product is CASRTDRGKTGELFF.

This chain joins TRBV30 and TRBJ2-4, with 7 bases lining up with TRBD1. The CDR3 loop spans 15 amino acids. Per the germline V gene, CDR1 is GTSNPN and CDR2 is SVGIG (reference sequence). Germline trimming cut 5 bases from V and 1 base from J; bases unmatched to any gene: 8. The DNA of the CDR3 is TGTGCCTGGTTAAACAGGGGAACGGCCAAAAACATTCAGTACTTC. Translated: CAWLNRGTAKNIQYF.

V usage is TRBV4-1 and J usage is TRBJ2-6; D is uncertain. Per the germline V gene, CDR1 is MGHRA and CDR2 is YSYEKL. The CDR3 contains 14 residues. V lost 1 base to trimming and J lost 4 bases, with 5 bases between them. The DNA of the CDR3 is TGCGCCAGCAGCCAAGTAAGCGGGGCCAACGTCCTGACTTTC. It yields the protein CASSQVSGANVLTF.

The rearrangement links TRBV5-1 to TRBJ2-5; TRBD2 aligns across 11 bases. The CDR3 runs to 15 residues. V trimming: 2 bases; J trimming: 5 bases; junction bases outside the gene matches: 5. The germline V gene encodes CDR1 SGHRS and CDR2 YFSETQ. The CDR3 coding sequence is TGCGCCAGCAGCTTATGGGCTAGCGGGGGGGAGACCCAGTACTTC. This encodes CASSLWASGGETQYF.

This rearrangement joins TRBV19 to TRBJ1-1; a weak D match, TRBD1 (5 bases). This CDR3 has 13 amino acids. Deletions cut 3 bases from V and 5 bases from J, with 10 bases between. CDR1 and CDR2 (germline): LNHDA, SQIVND (reference sequence). CDR3 nucleotides: TGTGCCAGTAGTATGGTACCAGGGACTGAAGCTTTCTTT. This gives the protein CASSMVPGTEAFF.

The chain recombines TRBV28 with TRBJ2-5; D ambiguous. The CDR3 totals 11 residues. The V end was cut by 6 bases, the J end by 6 bases, with 8 bases between. Germline loops: CDR1 MDHEN, CDR2 SYDVKM. The CDR3 DNA sequence: TGTGCCAGCAGCCCCCAGAAGACCCAGTACTTC. Translation gives CASSPQKTQYF.

The chain has TRBV5-1 and TRBJ1-5, with D uncertain. The V gene's germline CDR1 is SGHRS and CDR2 YFSETQ. V gave up 4 bases and J gave up 4 bases, with 9 bases separating them. The CDR3 length is 13 residues. As DNA, the CDR3 is TGCGCCAGCAGCCCGGGGTCGAATCAGCCCCAGCATTTT. Its protein product is CASSPGSNQPQHF.

This chain connects TRBV19 to TRBJ2-7; D perhaps matches TRBD2 (5 bases). Germline lookup yields CDR1 LNHDA and CDR2 SQIVND (reference sequence). The V end lost 5 bases, the J end lost 8 bases, and 16 bases lay between the germline ends. The CDR3 runs 13 residues. The CDR3 nucleotides are TGTGCCAGTAGTGGAAGATGGGAGTATCAGCAGTACTTC. Translation: CASSGRWEYQQYF.

The V call is TRBV6-1, the J call TRBJ1-6; the D gene is possibly TRBD1 (6 bases). Germline-derived CDR1 and CDR2 are MNHNS and SASEGT. The CDR3 runs to 14 residues. V gave up 10 bases and J gave up 13 bases, with 23 bases separating them. CDR3 in amino acids: CATERTVTGPPLHF. The CDR3 nucleotides are TGTGCCACCGAGCGGACAGTTACTGGCCCGCCCCTCCACTTT.

V usage is TRBV19 and J usage is TRBJ2-3; 8 bases map to TRBD2. Germline trimming cut 1 base from V and 5 bases from J; bases unmatched to any gene: 5. This CDR3 spans 15 amino acids. Germline values: CDR1 LNHDA, CDR2 SQIVND (reference sequence). CDR3 sequence (DNA): TGTGCCAGTAGTATAGCCGCGGGGGGCGAAGATACGCAGTATTTT. This codes for CASSIAAGGEDTQYF.

Here the CDR3 DNA reads TGTGCCAGCTCAGTCAGGGATTCCGACTACAATGAGCAGTTCTTC. Amino acids: CASSVRDSDYNEQFF. The chain joins TRBV18 to TRBJ2-1; D is perhaps TRBD1 (5 bases). Germline CDR1 reads KGHSH; CDR2 reads LQKENI. V lost 5 bases and J 3 bases, leaving 14 bases between the germline ends. This CDR3 spans 15 amino acids.

Notes on this clone: An end of the junction does not agree with germline; a read error may underlie this. The chain joins TRBV7-3 to TRBJ2-1; TRBD2 aligns across 11 bases. CDR3 length: 14 residues. From germline, CDR1 is SGHTA and CDR2 FQGTGA. Here the CDR3 reads CASRLAGGPGEQFF. The CDR3 region has the DNA TGTGCCAGCCGCTTAGCGGGGGGGCCGGGGGAGCAGTTCTTC.

The chain joins TRBV14 to TRBJ2-6; TRBD1 agrees at 8 bases. The ends lost 0 bases at V and 0 bases at J; junction bases unmatched: 1. The CDR3 extends over 17 amino acids. Germline CDR1 is SGHDN and CDR2 is FVKESK. Written as DNA, the CDR3 is TGTGCCAGCAGCCAAGACGACAGGGGCTCTGGGGCCAACGTCCTGACTTTC. This gives the protein CASSQDDRGSGANVLTF.

This chain links TRBV5-6 with TRBJ1-2, with 7 bases fitting TRBD1. The J segment lost 8 bases and the V segment lost 3 bases, leaving 10 bases of the junction unmatched. The CDR3 is 14 amino acids. Germline V gives CDR1 SGHDT, CDR2 YYEEEE. The CDR3 DNA reads TGTGCCAGCAGCTCAGACGGGACAGTCGCCGGCTACACCTTC. Translation gives CASSSDGTVAGYTF.

The chain employs TRBV9 and TRBJ2-1; the D gene is possibly TRBD2 (6 bases). This CDR3 contains 17 residues. V was trimmed by 0 bases and J by 6 bases, leaving 19 bases between them. Germline assignment: CDR1 SGDLS and CDR2 YYNGEE. The CDR3 region has the DNA TGTGCCAGCAGCGTAGCCGGCGGAGGGGTCATCGGCAATGAGCAGTTCTTC. It codes for CASSVAGGGVIGNEQFF.